The source of this T cell receptor (beta chain) is a study of graft-versus-host responses after intestinal transplantation. The V end lost 6 bases, the J end lost 5 bases, and 13 bases lay between the germline ends. CDR3 length equals 14 residues. Germline V lookup: CDR1 LNHDA, CDR2 SQIVND (reference sequence). Clones were read by immunoSEQ multiplex PCR, and TCRdb kept only the in-frame ones, dropping some. The sample contains over 60,000 clones, roughly 92% of which appear only once. Study results and limitations: Allografts of one patient group, those with graft-donor T cell macrochimerism, had high graft-versus-host to host-versus-graft clonal ratios.

Points on this clone: The antigen remains undetermined. In the same sample, other DNA sequences code for this CDR3.

The chain joins TRBV19 to TRBJ2-2; D gene ambiguous. The sequence derives from a human patient who received an intestinal transplant, so some T cells may come from the graft donor. The input for sequencing was bone marrow, taken 700 to 750 days after intestinal transplantation. CDR3: CASSGGGGTGELFF. The CDR3 DNA reads as TGTGCCAGTAGCGGCGGTGGCGGTACCGGGGAGCTGTTTTTT.